The T cell receptor beta chain under discussion was sequenced for a study of shared clonotypes between healthy human individuals. Whole-study results and caveats: Rarefaction analysis demonstrated incomplete sorted-subset sequencing notwithstanding large depth.

Profiled with immunoSEQ multiplex PCR; TCRdb holds only in-frame clones, not every one. The table records 2 million to 2.5 million clones, approximately 95% of them present only once. The germline V gene has CDR1 SGHVS and CDR2 FNYEAQ. Trimming removed 5 bases from V and 2 bases from J, with 28 bases in between. The CDR3 covers 19 residues. A word on this clone: What it binds is unknown.

The source is a man aged 18 to 30 in good health. Some clones in this sample may be carry-over from other donors' samples. The chain links TRBV7-6 to TRBJ2-7, with D possibly TRBD1 on 5 matching bases. Sample: naive CD4+ T cells from PBMCs. Indicated subset: CD45RA+ positively selected. The CDR3 spells CASSGRDVGHPILPYEQYF. DNA of the CDR3: TGTGCCAGCAGCGGCAGGGATGTCGGCCACCCTATCCTCCCCTACGAGCAGTACTTC.